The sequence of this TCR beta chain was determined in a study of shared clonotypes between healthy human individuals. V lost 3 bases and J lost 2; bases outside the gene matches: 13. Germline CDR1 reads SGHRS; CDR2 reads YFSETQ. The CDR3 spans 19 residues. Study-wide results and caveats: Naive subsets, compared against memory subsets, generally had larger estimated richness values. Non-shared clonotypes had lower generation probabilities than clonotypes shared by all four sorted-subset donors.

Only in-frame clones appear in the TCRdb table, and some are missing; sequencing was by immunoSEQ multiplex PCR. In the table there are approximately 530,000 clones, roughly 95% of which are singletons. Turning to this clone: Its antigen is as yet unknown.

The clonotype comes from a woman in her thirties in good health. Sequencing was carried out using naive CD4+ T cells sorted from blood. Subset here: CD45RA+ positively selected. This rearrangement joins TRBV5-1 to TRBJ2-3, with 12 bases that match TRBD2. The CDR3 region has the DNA TGCGCCAGCAGCTCCACCGTGCCTGGACTAGCGGGATCCACAGATACGCAGTATTTT. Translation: CASSSTVPGLAGSTDTQYF.